This TCR beta chain was documented in a study of cytomegalovirus exposure and HLA in healthy donors (dated by TCRdb to 2016 to 2017). A note on the overall study: According to an earlier analysis of several hundred of the donors, about 170 million T cells yielded 117 million unique TCR beta sequences and about 280 Gb of sequence data. Around 330 gigabases of sequencing data and 75 million to 85 million unique TCR sequences made up an early release that covered roughly 670 HLA-typed donors. Of the roughly 400 genotyped donors, approximately 83% fell in the genetic ancestry cluster associated with self-reported Caucasian donors. The study was designed to test whether signatures of past pathogen exposure could be identified by cataloging public T cell receptors. The T cell repertoires of some 670 subjects were profiled by immunosequencing and related to cytomegalovirus serostatus. Besides the first cohort of 666 subjects, a separate validation cohort made up of over 95 different subjects was used. The study combined high-throughput TCR immunosequencing, statistical association of individual TCRs with disease status, and machine learning to predict cytomegalovirus infection status. In a later analysis, previously published TCR beta repertoires from 550 to 700 donors were re-analyzed and high-resolution HLA genotyping was added so that TCR occurrence patterns could be studied. Rather than drawing on any new phenotypic data, the later analysis identified candidate immune exposures from TCR beta sequences and the way those sequences occurred across donors. To decide whether each TCR beta V gene segment behaved as functional or pseudogenic, an earlier analysis of some 580 of the donors relied on high-throughput TCR beta sequencing. Donor age, sex, ethnicity and CMV serostatus were collected together with the repertoire data. Genome-wide SNP genotypes for about 65% of the roughly 700 donors were used in a later genetic analysis, which treated that subset as a discovery cohort. Every repertoire in the discovery cohort had been generated on one and the same sequencing platform. Both class I and class II loci were covered by HLA typing, at four-digit resolution. The number of donors typed differed by locus, with roughly 620-630 for A, B, C, DRB1 and DQB1, over 500 for DQA1, about 610 for DPA1, and about 450 for DPB1. Roughly five DR-DQ haplotypes were handled as single units for association and clustering, since linkage in the cohort was strong. Among 398 genotyped donors of the cohort, an average of roughly 230,000 unique TCR beta nucleotide sequences was sequenced per donor, of which 15% to 20% were non-productive.

About this clone: Its antigen is currently not known. Base qualities are not provided; no much larger clone lies one nucleotide away.

The cohort comprised more than 550 healthy bone marrow donors. At the time of sampling, all cohort members were nominally healthy, though unrecorded immune exposures were likely present. The donor was CMV seronegative and belonged to the group of 352 seronegative cohort members. Every donor gave a peripheral blood sample, and the peripheral blood mononuclear cells from that sample were used for TCR beta sequencing. Genomic DNA was extracted from the blood cell samples with the Qiagen DNeasy Blood Extraction Kit. Study-wide findings and limitations: Roughly uniform sequencing depth across donors was assumed in presence/absence analyses, although this assumption may not hold. Only TCR beta chains were sequenced in this cohort, and the absence of alpha or paired-chain data limited detectable features. In a later analysis, most CMV-associated TCR beta chains were found to appear HLA-restricted, with HLA associations seemingly driven largely by CMV exposure. An earlier analysis of some 560 of the donors showed that most TCR beta V segments appeared in productive rearrangements either about 90% or about 30% of the time, which broadly matched IMGT annotations. In a later analysis, HLA-associated TCR beta chains were found to be more clonally expanded and to have lower generation probabilities than equally common non-associated chains. An association between a missense DCLRE1C variant and V-gene and J-gene trimming of TCR beta chains was found in a later genetic analysis and replicated in an independent cohort. Because counts were too low, around 18 rarely observed V segments, including chromosome 9 orphons, were left out of the earlier analysis of about 500 of the donors. Because HLA typing was missing for some donors at each locus, association tests included only the typed subset. Assigning TCR associations to individual alleles was difficult when HLA alleles, especially DR and DQ, strongly co-occurred. In both the original and validation cohorts, the classifier was reported to diagnose cytomegalovirus status with high specificity and sensitivity. In a later analysis, TCR association rates were found to vary across HLA loci, with the most associated TCRs seen for DRB1 alleles and the fewest for HLA-C alleles. The study listed approximately 160 TCR beta chains as associated with cytomegalovirus. According to a later analysis, parvovirus B19, influenza, CMV and Epstein-Barr virus appeared linked to several top co-occurrence clusters. A group of highly shared sequence variants was considered likely to be a technical artifact of the sequencing pipeline. A later analysis associated 16,951 TCR beta sequences with specific HLA alleles at a false discovery rate of 0.05. A few of the identified cytomegalovirus-associated TCR beta chains were confirmed in vitro to be specific for cytomegalovirus antigens. According to the authors, the approach could potentially be generalized to other disease states and immunological phenotypes. A further reported finding was that TCR beta sequences accurately predicted the HLA-A and HLA-B alleles for most subjects in the first cohort. Immune exposure information for the cohort was limited to CMV serostatus. Linkage disequilibrium might explain the correlated functional status among segregating V segments, but an unknown experimental factor could not be excluded. A later genetic analysis reported fewer N-insertions in productive TCRs among donors in an Asian-associated ancestry cluster than the approximately 700-donor mean. While some public TCRs were present in many individuals, most TCR sequences turned up only very rarely across donors.

The method was the immunoSEQ multiplex PCR assay. For the multiplex PCR, a mixture combining 60 forward primers for TCR Vbeta segments and 13 reverse primers for TCR Jbeta segments was used. A multiplex PCR assay on genomic DNA amplified the CDR3 region of rearranged TCR beta genes. On the Illumina HiSeq System, the amplified TCR beta libraries were sequenced as 87-base-pair reads. The paper's data handling went like this. Across the 600 to 700 repertoires, a later analysis counted tens of millions of unique TCR beta chains, about 10 million of which were shared by at least two donors. A nearest-neighbor algorithm error-corrected the raw reads and collapsed the reads into unique sequences, merging closely related sequences to remove PCR and sequencing errors. To assign V, D and J gene segments, CDR3 sequences were aligned to IMGT reference sequences. Each retained sequence needed at least a six-nucleotide match to both a V gene segment and a J gene segment. A rearrangement counted as productive if the CDR3 had no stop codons and remained in frame with V and J, and every other rearrangement counted as non-productive. CDR3 was defined by IMGT convention, running from the second conserved V-encoded cysteine to the conserved J-encoded phenylalanine. Sequences without an unambiguous match to a single V gene segment were excluded from the earlier analysis of approximately 600 of the donors. An earlier analysis of under 750 of the donors called V segments functional above 56.7% productive rearrangements and segregating when the between-donor standard deviation exceeded 5%. A statistical classification framework was developed to diagnose cytomegalovirus status using the catalog of TCR beta chain sequences. V and J gene assignment, in a later analysis, came from comparing TCR nucleotide sequences with IMGT/GENE-DB human TR gene sequences. Using the TCRdist pipeline, a later analysis assigned CDR3 sequences along with most-parsimonious VDJ recombination scenarios. In a later analysis, every TCR beta chain was defined by the combination of its CDR3 amino acid sequence and its V-gene family, and reads without a unique V-gene family were dropped. A later analysis removed roughly 590 highly shared, low-generation-probability nucleotide sequences to deal with suspected cross-contamination and a sequencing artifact. A later analysis calculated a clonal expansion index for each public chain from normalized within-repertoire ranks of inferred template counts. Generation probabilities in a later analysis came from a VDJ recombination model fitted to out-of-frame rearrangements, and those results were checked against IGoR. In a later analysis, TCR-TCR, TCR-HLA and TCR-CMV co-occurrence was scored with hypergeometric tests, and a repertoire-size bias correction was applied to TCR pairs. A later analysis estimated false discovery rates by permuting HLA or CMV assignments 20 times. In a later analysis, co-occurring TCRs were grouped with DBSCAN, and TCRdist sequence similarity was added when clustering was performed within HLA-allele-positive subsets. Repertoires with fewer than 30,000 or more than 120,000 public chains were left out of co-occurrence clustering, as were a handful of repertoires with anomalous nucleotide sharing. The immuneACCESS repertoire file appears here via TCRdb, limited to in-frame rearrangements. These files lack a portion of the clones; in checked studies, under half of the deficit traces to unresolved V genes, and the cause of the others is not known. The DNA gave D and trimming, while V, J and clone size come from that table. For this sample the table gives some 180,000 clones, of which about four fifths were detected only once. The biggest ten clones account for about 3.1% of the sample.

This clonotype was obtained from a female donor in good health and CMV-seronegative. Material: PBMCs.

The CDR3 reads as follows: CASSTEGTGTDTQYF. DNA sequence: TGCGCCAGCAGCACGGAGGGGACTGGCACAGATACGCAGTATTTT. Rearrangement joined TRBV5-1 to TRBJ2-3; TRBD2 could be the D gene, as 6 bases match. The CDR3, cysteine through phenylalanine, is 15 amino acids long. The sequence is cut down to CDR3 DNA, 45 bases in frame from base 1. Looking up the germline V gene yields CDR1 SGHRS and CDR2 YFSETQ. Relative to germline, V is 4 bases shorter and J is 1 base shorter, with 13 bases between their ends.